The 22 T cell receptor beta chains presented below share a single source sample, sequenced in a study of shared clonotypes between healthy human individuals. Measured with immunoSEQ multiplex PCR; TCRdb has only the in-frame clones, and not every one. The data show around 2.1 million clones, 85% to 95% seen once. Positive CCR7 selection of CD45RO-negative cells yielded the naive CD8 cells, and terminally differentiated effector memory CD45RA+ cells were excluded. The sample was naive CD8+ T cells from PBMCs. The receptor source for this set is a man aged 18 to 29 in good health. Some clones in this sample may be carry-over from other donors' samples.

The CDR3 here is CASSQRPPGQGSGELFF. The CDR3, as DNA: TGCGCCAGCAGCCAGCGACCCCCGGGACAGGGTTCCGGGGAGCTGTTTTTT. V and J are TRBV4-1 and TRBJ2-2; 9 positions match TRBD1. V trimming: 3 bases; J trimming: 6 bases; junction bases outside the gene matches: 11. The germline CDR1 and CDR2 sequences are MGHRA and YSYEKL. The CDR3 extends over 17 amino acids.

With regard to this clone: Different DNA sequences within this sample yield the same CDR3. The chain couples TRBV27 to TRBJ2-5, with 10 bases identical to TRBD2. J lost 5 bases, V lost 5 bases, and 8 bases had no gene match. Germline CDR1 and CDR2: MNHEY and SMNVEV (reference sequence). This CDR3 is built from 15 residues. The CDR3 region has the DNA TGTGCCAGCAGTCCAGGGACTAGCGTGGGGGAGACCCAGTACTTC. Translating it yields CASSPGTSVGETQYF.

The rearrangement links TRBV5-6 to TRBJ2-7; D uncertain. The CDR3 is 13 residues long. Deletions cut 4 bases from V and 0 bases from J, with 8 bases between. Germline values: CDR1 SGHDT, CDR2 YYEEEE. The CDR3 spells CASSQTYSYEQYF. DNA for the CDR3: TGTGCCAGCAGCCAGACATACTCCTACGAGCAGTACTTC.

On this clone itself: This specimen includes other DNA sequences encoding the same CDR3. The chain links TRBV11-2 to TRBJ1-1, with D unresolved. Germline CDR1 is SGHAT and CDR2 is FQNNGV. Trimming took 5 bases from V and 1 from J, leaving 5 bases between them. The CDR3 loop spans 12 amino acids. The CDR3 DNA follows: TGTGCCAGCAGCGTCAGGAACACTGAAGCTTTCTTT. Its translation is CASSVRNTEAFF.

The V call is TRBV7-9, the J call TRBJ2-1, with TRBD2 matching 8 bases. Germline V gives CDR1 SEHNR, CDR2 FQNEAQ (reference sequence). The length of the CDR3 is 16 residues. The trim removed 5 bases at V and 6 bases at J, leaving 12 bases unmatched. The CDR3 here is CASSLPAGEGSNEQFF. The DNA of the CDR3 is TGTGCCAGCAGCCTCCCAGCGGGAGAGGGGTCCAATGAGCAGTTCTTC.

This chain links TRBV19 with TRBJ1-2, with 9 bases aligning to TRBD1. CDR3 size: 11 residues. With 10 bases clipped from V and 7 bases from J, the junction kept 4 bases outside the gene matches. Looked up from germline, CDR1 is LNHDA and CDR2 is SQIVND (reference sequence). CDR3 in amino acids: CATTDRGGYTF. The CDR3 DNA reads TGTGCCACCACGGACAGGGGTGGCTACACCTTC.

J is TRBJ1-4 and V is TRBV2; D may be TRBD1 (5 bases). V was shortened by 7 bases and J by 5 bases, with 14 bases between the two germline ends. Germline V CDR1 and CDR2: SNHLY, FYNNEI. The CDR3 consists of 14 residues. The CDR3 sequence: CASTVRGGNEKLFF. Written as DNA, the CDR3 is TGTGCCAGCACGGTTCGGGGGGGGAATGAAAAACTGTTTTTT.

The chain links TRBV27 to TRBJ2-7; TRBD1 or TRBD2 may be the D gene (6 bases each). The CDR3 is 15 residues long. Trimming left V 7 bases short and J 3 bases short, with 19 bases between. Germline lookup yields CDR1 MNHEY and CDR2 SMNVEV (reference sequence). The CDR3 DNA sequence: TGTGCCAGCACTGGGGTTTGGGGGGCCGTCTACGAGCAGTACTTC. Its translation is CASTGVWGAVYEQYF.

DNA for the CDR3: TGTGCCAGCAGCCAAGTGGTTTCGGGTGTAGGTAACACTGAAGCTTTCTTT. It specifies CASSQVVSGVGNTEAFF. This chain links TRBV4-2 with TRBJ1-1; D uncertain. Germline CDR1 LGHNA, CDR2 YNFKEQ. Trimming cost V 1 base and J 2 bases, with 17 bases left between them. This CDR3 region has 17 residues.

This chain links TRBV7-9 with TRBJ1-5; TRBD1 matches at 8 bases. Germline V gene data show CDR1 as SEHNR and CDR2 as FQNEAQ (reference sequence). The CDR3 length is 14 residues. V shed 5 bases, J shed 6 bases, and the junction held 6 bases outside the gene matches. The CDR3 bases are TGTGCCAGCAGCCACGGACAGGGCTCTCAGCCCCAGCATTTT. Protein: CASSHGQGSQPQHF.

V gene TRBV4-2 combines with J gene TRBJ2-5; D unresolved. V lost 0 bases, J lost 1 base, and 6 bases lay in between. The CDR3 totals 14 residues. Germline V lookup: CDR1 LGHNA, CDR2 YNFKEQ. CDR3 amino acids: CASSQDGPQETQYF. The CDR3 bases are TGTGCCAGCAGCCAAGATGGGCCCCAAGAGACCCAGTACTTC.

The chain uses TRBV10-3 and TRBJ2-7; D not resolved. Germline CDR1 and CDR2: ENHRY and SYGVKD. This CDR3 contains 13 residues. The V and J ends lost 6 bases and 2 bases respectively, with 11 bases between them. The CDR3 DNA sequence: TGTGCCATCAGGGTTCTGGAGACCTACGAGCAGTACTTC. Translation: CAIRVLETYEQYF.

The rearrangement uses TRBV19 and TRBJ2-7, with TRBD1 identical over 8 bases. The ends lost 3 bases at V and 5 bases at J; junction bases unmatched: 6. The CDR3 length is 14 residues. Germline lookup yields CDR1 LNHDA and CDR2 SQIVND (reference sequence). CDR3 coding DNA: TGTGCCAGTAGTATCCGGGGACAGGCCCACGAGCAGTACTTC. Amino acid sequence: CASSIRGQAHEQYF.

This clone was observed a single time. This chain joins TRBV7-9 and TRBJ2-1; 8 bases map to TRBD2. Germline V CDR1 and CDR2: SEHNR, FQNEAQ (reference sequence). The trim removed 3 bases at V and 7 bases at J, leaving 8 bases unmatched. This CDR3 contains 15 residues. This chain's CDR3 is CASSFEAGGGNEQFF. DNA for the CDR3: TGTGCCAGCAGCTTTGAGGCGGGAGGTGGGAATGAGCAGTTCTTC.

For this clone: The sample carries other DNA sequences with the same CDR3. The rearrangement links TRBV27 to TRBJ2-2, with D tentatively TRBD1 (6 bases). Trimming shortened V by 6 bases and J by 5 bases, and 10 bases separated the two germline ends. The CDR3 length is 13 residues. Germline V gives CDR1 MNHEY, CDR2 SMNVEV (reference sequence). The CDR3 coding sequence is TGTGCCAGCAGCCGTACAGGGACCGGGGAGCTGTTTTTT. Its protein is CASSRTGTGELFF.

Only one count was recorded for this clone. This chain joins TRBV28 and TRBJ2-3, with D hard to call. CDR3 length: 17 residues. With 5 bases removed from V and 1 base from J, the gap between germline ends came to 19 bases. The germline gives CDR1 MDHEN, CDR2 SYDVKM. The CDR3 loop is CASSPRRLLAGTDTQYF. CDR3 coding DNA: TGTGCCAGCAGTCCACGAAGGCTCCTGGCGGGCACAGATACGCAGTATTTT. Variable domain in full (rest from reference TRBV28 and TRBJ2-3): DVKVTQSSRYLVKRTGEKVFLECVQDMDHENMFWYRQDPGLGLRLIYFSYDVKMKEKGDIPEGYSVSREKKERFSLILESASTNQTSMYLCASSPRRLLAGTDTQYFGPGTRLTVL.

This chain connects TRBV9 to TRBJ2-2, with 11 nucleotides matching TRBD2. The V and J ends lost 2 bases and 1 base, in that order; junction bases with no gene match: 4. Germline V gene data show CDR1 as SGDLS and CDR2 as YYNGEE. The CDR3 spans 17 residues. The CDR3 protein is CASSVSGLAENTGELFF. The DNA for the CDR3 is TGTGCCAGCAGCGTCTCGGGACTAGCGGAGAACACCGGGGAGCTGTTTTTT.

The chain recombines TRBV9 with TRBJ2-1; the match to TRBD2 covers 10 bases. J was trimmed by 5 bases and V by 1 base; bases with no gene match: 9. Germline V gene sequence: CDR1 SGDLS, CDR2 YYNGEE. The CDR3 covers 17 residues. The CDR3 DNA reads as TGTGCCAGCAGCGTAAGTCTGAGCGGGAGGGATAACAATGAGCAGTTCTTC. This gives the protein CASSVSLSGRDNNEQFF.

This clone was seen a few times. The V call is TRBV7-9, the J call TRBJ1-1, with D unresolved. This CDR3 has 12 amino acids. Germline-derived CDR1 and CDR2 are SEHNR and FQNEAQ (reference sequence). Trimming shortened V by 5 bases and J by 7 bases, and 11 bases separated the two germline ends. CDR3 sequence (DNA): TGTGCCAGCAGCACGAGCCCCGGTGAAGCTTTCTTT. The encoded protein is CASSTSPGEAFF. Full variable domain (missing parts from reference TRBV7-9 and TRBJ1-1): DTGVSQNPRHKITKRGQNVTFRCDPISEHNRLYWYRQTLGQGPEFLTYFQNEAQLEKSRLLSDRFSAERPKGSFSTLEIQRTEQGDSAMYLCASSTSPGEAFFGQGTRLTVV.

CDR3 bases: TGCGCCAGCAGCCAAGATCCTAGCGGGAACAATGAGCAGTTCTTC. It codes for CASSQDPSGNNEQFF. The chain is built from TRBV4-3 and TRBJ2-1; TRBD2 aligns across 9 bases. Losses at the gene ends were 0 bases for V and 5 bases for J; bases not matched to a gene: 2. The CDR3 loop spans 15 amino acids. Per the germline V gene, CDR1 is LGHNA and CDR2 is YSLEER.

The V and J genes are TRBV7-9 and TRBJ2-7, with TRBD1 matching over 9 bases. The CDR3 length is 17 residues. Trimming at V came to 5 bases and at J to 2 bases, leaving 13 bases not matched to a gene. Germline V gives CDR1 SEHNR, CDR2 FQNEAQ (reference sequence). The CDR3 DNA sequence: TGTGCCAGCAGCCACCCCCCGGGGGACAGGGCCGCCTACGAGCAGTACTTC. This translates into CASSHPPGDRAAYEQYF.

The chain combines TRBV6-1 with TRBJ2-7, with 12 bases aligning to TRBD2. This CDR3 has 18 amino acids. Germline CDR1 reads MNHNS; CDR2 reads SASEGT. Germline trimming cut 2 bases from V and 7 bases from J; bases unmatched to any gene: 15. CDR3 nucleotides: TGTGCCAGCAGTGAAAGTCAATTCCTGACTAGCGGGAGTTGGGAGCAGTACTTC. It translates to CASSESQFLTSGSWEQYF.